This T cell receptor (beta chain) is drawn from a study of PD-1 blockade in mismatch repair-deficient tumors. Whole-study context: Patients had approximately 13 mismatch repair-deficient cancer types and were previously treated and progressing. Overall study results and limits: Tumor-resident clones, often absent from pretreatment blood, expanded after pembrolizumab and then contracted.

The CDR3 consists of 16 residues. J lost 8 bases, V lost 2 bases, and 15 bases had no gene match. Germline-derived CDR1 and CDR2 are GTSNPN and SVGIG (reference sequence). Only in-frame clones appear in the TCRdb table, and some are missing; sequencing was by immunoSEQ multiplex PCR. The data hold roughly 120,000 clones, with 65% to 80% observed a single time. With respect to this clone: Its target is not known.

TCR sequencing covered a few patients who responded to pembrolizumab. The chain employs TRBV30 and TRBJ2-3, with 8 positions matching TRBD2. The sample consisted of peripheral blood, taken 60 weeks after starting pembrolizumab. The TCR was taken from an adult with mismatch repair-deficient cancer. Here the CDR3 DNA reads TGTGCCTGGAGTCCCCTAGGGATAGCGGGGAGTGTTACGCAGTATTTT. Translating gives CAWSPLGIAGSVTQYF.